This T cell receptor beta chain is from a study of blood T cell repertoires in COVID-19. Background on the study: T cells, B-cell-depleted T cells, or PBMCs supplied cDNA or gDNA.

The sample holds a few counts of this clone. Here immunoSEQ multiplex PCR was the method, and the copy in TCRdb shows in-frame clones only, minus some. The sample records a few hundred thousand clones, roughly 84% being singletons. The TCR originated in a woman younger than 35 with acute or convalescent COVID-19. Sequencing input: peripheral blood.

The CDR3 loop is CASRDRVAGYTF. CDR3 sequence (DNA): TGTGCCAGCAGGGACAGGGTGGCCGGCTACACCTTC. The V gene is TRBV27, the J gene TRBJ1-2, with 8 bases aligning to TRBD1. This CDR3 spans 12 amino acids. V shed 6 bases and J 8 bases; nucleotides not matched to a gene: 5. Germline CDR1 reads MNHEY; CDR2 reads SMNVEV (reference sequence).